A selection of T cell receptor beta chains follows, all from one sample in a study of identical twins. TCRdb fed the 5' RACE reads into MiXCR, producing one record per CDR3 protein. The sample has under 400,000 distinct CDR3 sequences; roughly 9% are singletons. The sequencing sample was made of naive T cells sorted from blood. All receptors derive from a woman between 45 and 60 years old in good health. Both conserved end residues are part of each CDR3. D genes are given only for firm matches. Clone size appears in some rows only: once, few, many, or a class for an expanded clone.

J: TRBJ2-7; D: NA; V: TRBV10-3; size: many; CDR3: CAISESSGGSYEQYF; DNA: TGTGCCATCAGTGAGTCGTCAGGAGGGTCCTACGAGCAGTACTTC
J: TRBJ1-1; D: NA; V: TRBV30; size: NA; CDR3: CAWRPGRDTEAFF; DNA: TGTGCCTGGAGACCCGGCAGGGACACTGAAGCTTTCTTT
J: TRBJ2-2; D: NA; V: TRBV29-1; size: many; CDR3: CSVSYRHTGELFF; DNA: TGCAGCGTTTCTTACAGACACACCGGGGAGCTGTTTTTT
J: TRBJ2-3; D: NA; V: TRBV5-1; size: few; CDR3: CASSLDLRLDGTTDTQYF; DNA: TGCGCCAGCAGCTTGGATCTCCGACTAGATGGGACCACAGATACGCAGTATTTT
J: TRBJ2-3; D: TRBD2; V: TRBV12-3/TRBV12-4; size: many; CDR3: CAIRFERGKTDTQYF; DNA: TGTGCCATCCGTTTCGAGCGGGGGAAAACAGATACGCAGTATTTT
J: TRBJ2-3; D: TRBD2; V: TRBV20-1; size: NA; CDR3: CSRAGATDTQYF; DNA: TGCAGTCGGGCGGGAGCGACAGATACGCAGTATTTT
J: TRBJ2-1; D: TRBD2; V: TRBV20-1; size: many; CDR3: CSASESGTTYNEQFF; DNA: TGCAGTGCTAGTGAGTCAGGGACTACGTACAATGAGCAGTTCTTC
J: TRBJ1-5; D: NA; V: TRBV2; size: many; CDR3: CASSTRGNQPQHF; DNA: TGTGCCAGCTCGACCCGCGGCAATCAGCCCCAGCATTTT
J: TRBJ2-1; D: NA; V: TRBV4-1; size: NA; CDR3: CASSQGALLLGEQFF; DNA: TGCGCCAGCAGCCAGGGGGCACTTCTACTAGGGGAGCAGTTCTTC
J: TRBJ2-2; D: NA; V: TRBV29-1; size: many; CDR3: CSTGTGNTGELFF; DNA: TGCAGCACCGGCACCGGGAACACCGGGGAGCTGTTTTTT